This T cell receptor (beta chain) was retrieved from a study of CD8 T cells in ankylosing spondylitis. Study-level points and caveats: Peripheral blood samples showed relatively rare disease-linked clones, and these clones were CD8+. A TCR beta motif of several highly homologous variants appeared characteristic of ankylosing spondylitis blood. In synovial fluid and blood from reactive arthritis, some motif variants were previously reported.

As concerns this clonotype: As yet, its antigen is unknown.

For TCR beta, libraries came from quantitative 5'-RACE with molecular barcodes. MiXCR, run by TCRdb on the 5' RACE reads, gives a single entry per CDR3 protein. The data contain about 220,000 distinct CDR3 sequences, around 7.9% of them singletons. The CDR3 is 15 residues long. Trimming removed 3 bases from V and 9 bases from J, with 24 bases in between. Germline V CDR1 and CDR2: DFQATT, SNEGSKA (reference sequence). The TCR comes from a male donor with ankylosing spondylitis. The rearrangement joins TRBV20-1 to TRBJ2-7, with a weak D call TRBD1 (6 bases). The specimen was blood, either unsorted or a sorted T cell fraction (not recorded which). The CDR3 sequence is CSARVLGGDRVGQYF. CDR3 nucleotides: TGCAGTGCTAGGGTCTTAGGGGGTGATAGAGTTGGGCAGTACTTC.